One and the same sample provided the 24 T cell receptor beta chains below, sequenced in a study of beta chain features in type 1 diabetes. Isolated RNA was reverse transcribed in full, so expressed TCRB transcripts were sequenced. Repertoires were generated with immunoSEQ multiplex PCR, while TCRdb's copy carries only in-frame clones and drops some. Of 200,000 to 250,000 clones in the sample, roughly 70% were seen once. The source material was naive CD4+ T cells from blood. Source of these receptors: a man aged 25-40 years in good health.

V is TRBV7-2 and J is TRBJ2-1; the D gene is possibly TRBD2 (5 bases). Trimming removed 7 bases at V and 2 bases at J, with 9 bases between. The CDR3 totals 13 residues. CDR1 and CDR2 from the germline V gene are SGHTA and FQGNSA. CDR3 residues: CASKKRTYNEQFF. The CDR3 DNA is TGTGCCAGCAAAAAGCGGACCTACAATGAGCAGTTCTTC.

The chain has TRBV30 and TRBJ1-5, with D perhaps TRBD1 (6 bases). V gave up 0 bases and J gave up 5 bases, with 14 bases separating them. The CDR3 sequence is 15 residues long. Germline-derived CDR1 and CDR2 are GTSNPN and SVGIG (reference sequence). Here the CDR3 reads CAWSVPRGGHQPQHF. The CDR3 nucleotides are TGTGCCTGGAGTGTGCCGAGGGGGGGCCATCAGCCCCAGCATTTT.

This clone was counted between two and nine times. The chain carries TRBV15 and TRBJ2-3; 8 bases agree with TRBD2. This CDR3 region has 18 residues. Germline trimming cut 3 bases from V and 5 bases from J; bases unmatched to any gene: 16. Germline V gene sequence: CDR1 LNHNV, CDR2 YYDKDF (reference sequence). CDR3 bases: TGTGCCACCAGCAGCCTGACGATAGCGGGATTGGAGTTAGATACGCAGTATTTT. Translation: CATSSLTIAGLELDTQYF.

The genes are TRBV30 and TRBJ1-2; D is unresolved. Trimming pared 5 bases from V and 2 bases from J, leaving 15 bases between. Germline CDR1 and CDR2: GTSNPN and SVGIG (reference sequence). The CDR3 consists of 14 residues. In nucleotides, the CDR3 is TGTGCCTGGTCCGCGGGCAGCGCAAACTATGGCTACACCTTC. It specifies CAWSAGSANYGYTF.

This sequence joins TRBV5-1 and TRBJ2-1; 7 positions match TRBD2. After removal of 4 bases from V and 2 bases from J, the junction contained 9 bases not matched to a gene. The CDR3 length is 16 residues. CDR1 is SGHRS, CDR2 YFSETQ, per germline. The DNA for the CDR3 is TGCGCCAGCAGCCCAGGAGCGGGGACGCCCTACAATGAGCAGTTCTTC. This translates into CASSPGAGTPYNEQFF.

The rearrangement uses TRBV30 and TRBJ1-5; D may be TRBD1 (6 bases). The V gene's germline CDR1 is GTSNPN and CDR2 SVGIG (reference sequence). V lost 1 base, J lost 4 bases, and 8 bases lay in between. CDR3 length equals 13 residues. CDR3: CAWSGTVNQPQHF. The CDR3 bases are TGTGCCTGGAGTGGGACAGTTAATCAGCCCCAGCATTTT. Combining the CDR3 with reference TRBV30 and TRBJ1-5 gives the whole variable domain SQTIHQWPATLVQPVGSPLSLECTVEGTSNPNLYWYRQAAGRGLQLLFYSVGIGQISSEVPQNLSASRPQDRQFILSSKKLLLSDSGFYLCAWSGTVNQPQHFGDGTRLSIL.

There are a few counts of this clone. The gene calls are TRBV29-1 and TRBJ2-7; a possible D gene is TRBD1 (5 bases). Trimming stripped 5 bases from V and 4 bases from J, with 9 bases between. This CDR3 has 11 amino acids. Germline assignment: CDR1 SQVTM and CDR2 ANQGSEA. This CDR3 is CSVSKGYEQYF. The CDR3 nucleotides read TGCAGCGTTTCGAAGGGGTACGAGCAGTACTTC.

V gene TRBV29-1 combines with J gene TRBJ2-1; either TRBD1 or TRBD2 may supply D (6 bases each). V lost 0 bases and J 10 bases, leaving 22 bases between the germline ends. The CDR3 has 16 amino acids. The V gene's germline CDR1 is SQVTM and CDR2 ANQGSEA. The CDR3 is CSVEDHTGSGGSEQFF. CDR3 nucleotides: TGCAGCGTTGAAGATCATACAGGGAGCGGAGGGTCAGAGCAGTTCTTC.

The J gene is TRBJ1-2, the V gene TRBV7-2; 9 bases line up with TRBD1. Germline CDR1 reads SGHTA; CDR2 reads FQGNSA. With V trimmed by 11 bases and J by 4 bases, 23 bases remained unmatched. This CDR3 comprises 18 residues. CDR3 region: CAVYGKLVQGALRYGYTF. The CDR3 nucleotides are TGTGCCGTTTATGGGAAACTAGTACAGGGGGCGCTTCGCTATGGCTACACCTTC.

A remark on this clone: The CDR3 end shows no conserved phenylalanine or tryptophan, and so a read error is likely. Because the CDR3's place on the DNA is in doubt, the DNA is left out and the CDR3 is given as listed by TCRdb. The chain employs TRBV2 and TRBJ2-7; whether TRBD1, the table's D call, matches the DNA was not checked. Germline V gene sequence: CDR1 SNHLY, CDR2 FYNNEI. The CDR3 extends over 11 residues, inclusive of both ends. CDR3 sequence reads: CASSAPGHPSL.

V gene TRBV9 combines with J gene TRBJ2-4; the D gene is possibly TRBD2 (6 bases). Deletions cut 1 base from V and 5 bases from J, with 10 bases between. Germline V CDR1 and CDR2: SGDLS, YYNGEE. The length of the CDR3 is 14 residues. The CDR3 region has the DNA TGTGCCAGCAGCGTAAATTGGGGGGAAAACATTCAGTACTTC. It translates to CASSVNWGENIQYF.

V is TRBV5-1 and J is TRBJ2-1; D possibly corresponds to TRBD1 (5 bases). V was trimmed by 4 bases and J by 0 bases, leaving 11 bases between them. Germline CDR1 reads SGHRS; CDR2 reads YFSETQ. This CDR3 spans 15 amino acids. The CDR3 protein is CASSPGRVSYNEQFF. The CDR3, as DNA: TGCGCCAGCAGCCCCGGCAGGGTCTCCTACAATGAGCAGTTCTTC.

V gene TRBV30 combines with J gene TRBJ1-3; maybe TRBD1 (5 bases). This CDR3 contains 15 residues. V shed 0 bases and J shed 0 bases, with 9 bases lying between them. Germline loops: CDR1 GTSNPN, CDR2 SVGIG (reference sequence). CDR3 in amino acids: CAWSVEGSSGNTIYF. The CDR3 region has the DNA TGTGCCTGGAGTGTAGAGGGGTCCTCTGGAAACACCATATATTTT.

The CDR3 DNA reads as TGTGCCAGCAGTGAATTGTCCTCTGCGCAGTATTTT. Translation gives CASSELSSAQYF. The genes are TRBV2 and TRBJ2-3; D remains unclear. Germline loops: CDR1 SNHLY, CDR2 FYNNEI. The CDR3 extends over 12 amino acids. Deletions cut 2 bases from V and 10 bases from J, with 10 bases between.

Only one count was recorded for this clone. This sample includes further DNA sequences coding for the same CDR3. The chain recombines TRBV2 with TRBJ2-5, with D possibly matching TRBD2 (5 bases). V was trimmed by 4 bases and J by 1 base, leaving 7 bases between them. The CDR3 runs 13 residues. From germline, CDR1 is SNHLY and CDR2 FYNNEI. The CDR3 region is CASSAGSQETQYF. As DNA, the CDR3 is TGTGCCAGCAGTGCGGGATCCCAAGAGACCCAGTACTTC. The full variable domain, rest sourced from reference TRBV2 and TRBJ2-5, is EPEVTQTPSHQVTQMGQEVILRCVPISNHLYFYWYRQILGQKVEFLVSFYNNEISEKSEIFDDQFSVERPDGSNFTLKIRSTKLEDSAMYFCASSAGSQETQYFGPGTRLLVL.

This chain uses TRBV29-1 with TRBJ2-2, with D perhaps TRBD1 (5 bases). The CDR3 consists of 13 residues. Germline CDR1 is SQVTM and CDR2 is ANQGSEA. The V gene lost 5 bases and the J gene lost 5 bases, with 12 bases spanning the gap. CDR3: CSVTGRMTGELFF. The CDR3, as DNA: TGCAGCGTTACAGGTCGAATGACCGGGGAGCTGTTTTTT.

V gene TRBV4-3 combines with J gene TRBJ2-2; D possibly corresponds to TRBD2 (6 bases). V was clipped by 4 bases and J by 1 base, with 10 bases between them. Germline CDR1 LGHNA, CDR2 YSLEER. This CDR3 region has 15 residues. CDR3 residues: CASSLNGRNTGELFF. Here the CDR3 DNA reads TGCGCCAGCAGCCTTAACGGGAGGAACACCGGGGAGCTGTTTTTT.

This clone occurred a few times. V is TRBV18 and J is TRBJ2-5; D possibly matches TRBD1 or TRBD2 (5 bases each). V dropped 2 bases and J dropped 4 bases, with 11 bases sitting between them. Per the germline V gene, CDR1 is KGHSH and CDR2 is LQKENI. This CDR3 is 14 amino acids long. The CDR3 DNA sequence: TGTGCCAGCTCACCAATGGGGGACGGAGAGACCCAGTACTTC. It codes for CASSPMGDGETQYF.

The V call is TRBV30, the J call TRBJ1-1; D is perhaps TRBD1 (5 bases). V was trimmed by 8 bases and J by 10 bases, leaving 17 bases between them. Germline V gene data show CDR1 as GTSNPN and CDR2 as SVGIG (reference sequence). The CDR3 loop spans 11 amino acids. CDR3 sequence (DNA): TGTGCCCGGGACGACGGGTCCAGAGCTTTCTTT. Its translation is CARDDGSRAFF.

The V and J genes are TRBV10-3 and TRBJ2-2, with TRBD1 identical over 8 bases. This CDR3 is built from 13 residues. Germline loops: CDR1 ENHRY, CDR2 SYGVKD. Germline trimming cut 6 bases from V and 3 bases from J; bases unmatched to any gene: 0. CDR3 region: CAIRGQDTGELFF. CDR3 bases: TGTGCCATCAGGGGACAGGACACCGGGGAGCTGTTTTTT.

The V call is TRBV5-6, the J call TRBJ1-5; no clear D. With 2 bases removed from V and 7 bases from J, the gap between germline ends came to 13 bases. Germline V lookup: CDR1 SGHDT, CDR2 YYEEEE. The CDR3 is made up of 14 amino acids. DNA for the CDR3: TGTGCCAGCAGCTTCGGAGGGATCGAGCAGCCCCAGCATTTT. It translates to CASSFGGIEQPQHF.

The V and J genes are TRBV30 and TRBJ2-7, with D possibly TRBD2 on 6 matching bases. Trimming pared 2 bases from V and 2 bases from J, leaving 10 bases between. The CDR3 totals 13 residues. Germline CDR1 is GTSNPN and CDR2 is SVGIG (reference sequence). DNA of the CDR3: TGTGCCTGGAGTCCCGGGGGACCCTACGAGCAGTACTTC. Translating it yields CAWSPGGPYEQYF. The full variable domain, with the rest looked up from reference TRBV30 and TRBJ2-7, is SQTIHQWPATLVQPVGSPLSLECTVEGTSNPNLYWYRQAAGRGLQLLFYSVGIGQISSEVPQNLSASRPQDRQFILSSKKLLLSDSGFYLCAWSPGGPYEQYFGPGTRLTVT.

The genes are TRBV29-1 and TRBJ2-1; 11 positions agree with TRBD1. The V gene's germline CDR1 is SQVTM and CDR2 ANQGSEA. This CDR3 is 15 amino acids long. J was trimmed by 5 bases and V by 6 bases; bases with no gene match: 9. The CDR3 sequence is CSVKTGTGGNNEQFF. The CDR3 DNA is TGCAGCGTGAAGACCGGGACAGGGGGAAACAATGAGCAGTTCTTC.

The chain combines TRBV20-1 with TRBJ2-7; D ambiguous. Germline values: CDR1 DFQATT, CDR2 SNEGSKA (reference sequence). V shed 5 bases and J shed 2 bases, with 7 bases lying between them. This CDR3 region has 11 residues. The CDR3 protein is CSAFETYEQYF. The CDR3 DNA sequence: TGCAGTGCTTTCGAAACCTACGAGCAGTACTTC.